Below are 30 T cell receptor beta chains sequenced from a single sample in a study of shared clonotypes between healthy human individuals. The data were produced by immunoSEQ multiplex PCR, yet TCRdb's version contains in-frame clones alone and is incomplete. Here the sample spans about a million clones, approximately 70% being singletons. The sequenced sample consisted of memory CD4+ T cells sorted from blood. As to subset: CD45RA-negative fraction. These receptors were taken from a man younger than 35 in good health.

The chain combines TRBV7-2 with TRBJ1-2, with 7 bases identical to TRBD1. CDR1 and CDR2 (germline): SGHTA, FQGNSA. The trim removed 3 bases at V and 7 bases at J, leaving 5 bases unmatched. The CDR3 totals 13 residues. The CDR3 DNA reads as TGTGCCAGCAGCTTTGGAGGGGGCGTTGGCTACACCTTC. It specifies CASSFGGGVGYTF.

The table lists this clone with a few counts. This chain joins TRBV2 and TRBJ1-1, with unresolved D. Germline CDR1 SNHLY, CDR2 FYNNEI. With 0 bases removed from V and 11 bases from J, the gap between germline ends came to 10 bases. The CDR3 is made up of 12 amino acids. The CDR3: CASSEARVAAFF. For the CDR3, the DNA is TGTGCCAGCAGTGAAGCTAGGGTAGCGGCTTTCTTT.

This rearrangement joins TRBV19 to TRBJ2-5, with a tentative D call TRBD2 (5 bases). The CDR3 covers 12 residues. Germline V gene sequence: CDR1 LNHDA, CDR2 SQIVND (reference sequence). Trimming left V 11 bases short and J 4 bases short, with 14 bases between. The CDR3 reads CACRGSGETQYF. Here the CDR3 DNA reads TGTGCCTGTCGAGGGAGTGGAGAGACCCAGTACTTC.

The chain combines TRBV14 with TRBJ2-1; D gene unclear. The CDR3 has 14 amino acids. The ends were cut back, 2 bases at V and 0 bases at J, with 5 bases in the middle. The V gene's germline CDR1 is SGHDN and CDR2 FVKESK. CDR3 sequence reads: CASSQRVSYNEQFF. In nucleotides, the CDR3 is TGTGCCAGCAGCCAAAGAGTCTCCTACAATGAGCAGTTCTTC.

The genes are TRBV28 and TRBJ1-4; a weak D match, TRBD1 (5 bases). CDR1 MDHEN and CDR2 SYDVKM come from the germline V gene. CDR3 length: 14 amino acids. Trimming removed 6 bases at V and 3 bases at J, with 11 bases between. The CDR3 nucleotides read TGTGCCAGCAGAAACCCCAGGGCTAATGAAAAACTGTTTTTT. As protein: CASRNPRANEKLFF.

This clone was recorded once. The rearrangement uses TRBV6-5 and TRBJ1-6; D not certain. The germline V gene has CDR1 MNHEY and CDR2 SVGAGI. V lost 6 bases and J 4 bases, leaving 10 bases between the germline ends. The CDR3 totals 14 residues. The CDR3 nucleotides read TGTGCCAGCAGGCCCGACGGGTATAATTCACCCCTCCACTTT. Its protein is CASRPDGYNSPLHF.

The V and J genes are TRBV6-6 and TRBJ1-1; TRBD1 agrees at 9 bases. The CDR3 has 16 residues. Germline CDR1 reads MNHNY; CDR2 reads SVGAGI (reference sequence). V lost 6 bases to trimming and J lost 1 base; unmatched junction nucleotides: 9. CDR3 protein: CASSSGTGKKNTEAFF. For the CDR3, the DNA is TGTGCCAGCAGCTCCGGGACAGGGAAAAAGAACACTGAAGCTTTCTTT.

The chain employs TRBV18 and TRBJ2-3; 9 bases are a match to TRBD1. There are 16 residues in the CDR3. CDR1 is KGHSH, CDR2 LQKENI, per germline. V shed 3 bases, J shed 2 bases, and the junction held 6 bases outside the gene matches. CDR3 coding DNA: TGTGCCAGCTCACCCCCGGGACAGGGCTTCACAGATACGCAGTATTTT. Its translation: CASSPPGQGFTDTQYF.

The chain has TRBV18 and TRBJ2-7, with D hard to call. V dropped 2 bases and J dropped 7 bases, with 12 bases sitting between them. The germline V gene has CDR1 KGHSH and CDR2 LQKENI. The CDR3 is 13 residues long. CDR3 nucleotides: TGTGCCAGCTCACCAGGGCAGCAAGATGAGCAGTACTTC. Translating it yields CASSPGQQDEQYF.

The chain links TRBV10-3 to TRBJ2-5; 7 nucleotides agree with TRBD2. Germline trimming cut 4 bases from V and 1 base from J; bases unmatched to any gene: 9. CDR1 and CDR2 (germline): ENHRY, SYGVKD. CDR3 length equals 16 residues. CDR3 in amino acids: CAISGMAGAFQETQYF. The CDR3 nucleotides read TGTGCCATCAGTGGAATGGCGGGAGCCTTCCAAGAGACCCAGTACTTC.

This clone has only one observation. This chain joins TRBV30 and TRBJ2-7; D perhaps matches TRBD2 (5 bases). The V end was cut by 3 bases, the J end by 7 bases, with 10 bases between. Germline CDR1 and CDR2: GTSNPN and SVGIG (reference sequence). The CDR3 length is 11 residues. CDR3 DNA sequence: TGTGCCTGGAGATCCACGGGGGAGCAGTACTTC. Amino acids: CAWRSTGEQYF.

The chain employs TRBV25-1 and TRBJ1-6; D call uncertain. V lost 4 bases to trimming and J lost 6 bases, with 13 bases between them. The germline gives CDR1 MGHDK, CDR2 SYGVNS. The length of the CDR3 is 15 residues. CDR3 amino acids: CASSGLLDLNSPLHF. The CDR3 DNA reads TGTGCCAGCAGTGGCCTTTTGGACCTTAATTCACCCCTCCACTTT.

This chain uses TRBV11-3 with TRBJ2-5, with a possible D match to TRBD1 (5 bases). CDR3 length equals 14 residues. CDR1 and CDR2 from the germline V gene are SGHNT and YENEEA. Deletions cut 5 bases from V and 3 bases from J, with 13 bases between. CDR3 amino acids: CASSPDGREETQYF. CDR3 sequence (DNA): TGTGCCAGCAGCCCAGACGGCAGGGAAGAGACCCAGTACTTC.

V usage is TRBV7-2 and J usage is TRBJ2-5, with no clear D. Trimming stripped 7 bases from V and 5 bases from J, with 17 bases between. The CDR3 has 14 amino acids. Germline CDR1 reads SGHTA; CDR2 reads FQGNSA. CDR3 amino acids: CASTLGVQAETQYF. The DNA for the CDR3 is TGTGCCAGCACCCTTGGGGTTCAGGCCGAGACCCAGTACTTC.

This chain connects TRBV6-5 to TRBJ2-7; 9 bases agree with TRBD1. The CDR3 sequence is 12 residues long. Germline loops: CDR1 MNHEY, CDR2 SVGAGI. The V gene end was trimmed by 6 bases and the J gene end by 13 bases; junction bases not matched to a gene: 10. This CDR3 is CASSPDRGGKYF. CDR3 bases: TGTGCCAGCAGCCCCGACAGGGGGGGTAAATACTTC.

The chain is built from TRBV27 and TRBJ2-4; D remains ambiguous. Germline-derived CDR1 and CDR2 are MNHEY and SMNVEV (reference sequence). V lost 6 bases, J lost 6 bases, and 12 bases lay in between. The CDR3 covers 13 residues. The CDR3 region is CASSLQPRNIQYF. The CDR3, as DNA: TGTGCCAGCAGCCTGCAACCCAGAAACATTCAGTACTTC.

DNA of the CDR3: TGCGCCAGCTGGAGGGACAATATGGGGACCCAGTACTTC. Its translation: CASWRDNMGTQYF. The V call is TRBV5-1, the J call TRBJ2-5, with D possibly called TRBD1 or TRBD2 (6 bases each). The CDR3 is 13 residues long. Trimming removed 7 bases from V and 7 bases from J, with 17 bases in between. Germline-derived CDR1 and CDR2 are SGHRS and YFSETQ. The full variable domain, its missing parts supplied by reference TRBV5-1 and TRBJ2-5, is KAGVTQTPRYLIKTRGQQVTLSCSPISGHRSVSWYQQTPGQGLQFLFEYFSETQRNKGNFPGRFSGRQFSNSRSEMNVSTLELGDSALYLCASWRDNMGTQYFGPGTRLLVL.

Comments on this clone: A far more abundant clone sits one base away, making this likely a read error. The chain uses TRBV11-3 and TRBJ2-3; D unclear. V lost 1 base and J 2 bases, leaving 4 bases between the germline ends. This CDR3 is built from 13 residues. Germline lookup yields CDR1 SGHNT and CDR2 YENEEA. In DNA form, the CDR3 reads TGTGCCAGCAGCTTAGCCTTCACAGATACGCAGTATTTT. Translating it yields CASSLAFTDTQYF.

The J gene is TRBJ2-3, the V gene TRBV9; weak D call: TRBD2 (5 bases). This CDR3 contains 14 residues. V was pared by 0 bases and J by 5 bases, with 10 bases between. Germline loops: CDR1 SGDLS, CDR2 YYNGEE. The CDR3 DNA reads TGTGCCAGCAGCGTAGGGCTAGCCCAAGATACGCAGTATTTT. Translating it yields CASSVGLAQDTQYF. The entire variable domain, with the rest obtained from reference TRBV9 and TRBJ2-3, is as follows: DSGVTQTPKHLITATGQRVTLRCSPRSGDLSVYWYQQSLDQGLQFLIQYYNGEERAKGNILERFSAQQFPDLHSELNLSSLELGDSALYFCASSVGLAQDTQYFGPGTRLTVL.

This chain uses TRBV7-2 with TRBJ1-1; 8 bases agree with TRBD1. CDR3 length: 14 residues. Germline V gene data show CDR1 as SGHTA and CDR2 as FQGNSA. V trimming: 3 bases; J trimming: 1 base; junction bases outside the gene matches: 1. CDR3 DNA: TGTGCCAGCAGCTTGGGACAGGCGAACACTGAAGCTTTCTTT. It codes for CASSLGQANTEAFF.

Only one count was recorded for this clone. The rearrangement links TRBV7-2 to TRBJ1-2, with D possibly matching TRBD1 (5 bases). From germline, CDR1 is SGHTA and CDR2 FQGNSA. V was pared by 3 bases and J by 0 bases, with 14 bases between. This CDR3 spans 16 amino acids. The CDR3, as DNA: TGTGCCAGCAGCTTCCGCTCAGGGACCACTAACTATGGCTACACCTTC. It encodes CASSFRSGTTNYGYTF.

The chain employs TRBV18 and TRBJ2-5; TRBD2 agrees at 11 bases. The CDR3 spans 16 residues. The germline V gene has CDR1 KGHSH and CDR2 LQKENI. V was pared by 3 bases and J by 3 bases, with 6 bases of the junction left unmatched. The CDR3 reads CASSPGLLAGEETQYF. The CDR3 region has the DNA TGTGCCAGCTCACCTGGCCTACTAGCGGGAGAAGAGACCCAGTACTTC.

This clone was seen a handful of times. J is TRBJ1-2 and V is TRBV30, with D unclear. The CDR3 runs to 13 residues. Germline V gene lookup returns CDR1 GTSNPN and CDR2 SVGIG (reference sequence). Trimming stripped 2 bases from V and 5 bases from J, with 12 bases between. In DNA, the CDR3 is TGTGCCTGGAGTTTGCCCAATTCGTATGGCTACACCTTC. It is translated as CAWSLPNSYGYTF.

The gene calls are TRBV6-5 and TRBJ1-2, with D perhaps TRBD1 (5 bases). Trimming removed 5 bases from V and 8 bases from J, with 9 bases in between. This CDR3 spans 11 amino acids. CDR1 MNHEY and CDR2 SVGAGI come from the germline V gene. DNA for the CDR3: TGTGCCAGCAGTGATAGGGGCGGCTACACCTTC. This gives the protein CASSDRGGYTF.

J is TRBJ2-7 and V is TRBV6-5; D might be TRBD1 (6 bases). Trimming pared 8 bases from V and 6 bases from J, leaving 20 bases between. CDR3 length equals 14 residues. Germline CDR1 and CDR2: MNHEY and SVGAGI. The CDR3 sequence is CASGMASTGFEQYF. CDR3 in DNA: TGTGCCAGCGGAATGGCGAGTACAGGGTTCGAGCAGTACTTC.

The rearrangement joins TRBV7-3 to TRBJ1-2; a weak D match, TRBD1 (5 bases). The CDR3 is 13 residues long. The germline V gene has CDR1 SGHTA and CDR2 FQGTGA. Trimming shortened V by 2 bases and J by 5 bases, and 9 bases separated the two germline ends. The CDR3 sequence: CASSLGTEYGYTF. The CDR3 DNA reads TGTGCCAGCAGCTTAGGGACCGAATATGGCTACACCTTC.

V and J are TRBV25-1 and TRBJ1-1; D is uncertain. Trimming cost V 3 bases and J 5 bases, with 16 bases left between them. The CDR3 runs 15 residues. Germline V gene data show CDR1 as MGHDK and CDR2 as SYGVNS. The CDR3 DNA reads TGTGCCAGCAGTGACCCGGGAAGCGGGCGGACTGAAGCTTTCTTT. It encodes CASSDPGSGRTEAFF. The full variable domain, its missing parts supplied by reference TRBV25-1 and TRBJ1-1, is EADIYQTPRYLVIGTGKKITLECSQTMGHDKMYWYQQDPGMELHLIHYSYGVNSTEKGDLSSESTVSRIRTEHFPLTLESARPSHTSQYLCASSDPGSGRTEAFFGQGTRLTVV.

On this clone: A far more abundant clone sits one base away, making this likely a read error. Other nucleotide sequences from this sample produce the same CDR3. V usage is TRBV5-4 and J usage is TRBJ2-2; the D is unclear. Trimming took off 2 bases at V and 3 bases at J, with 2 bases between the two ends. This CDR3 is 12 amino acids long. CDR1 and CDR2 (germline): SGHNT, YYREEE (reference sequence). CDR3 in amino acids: CASSFDTGELFF. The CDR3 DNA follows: TGTGCCAGCAGCTTCGACACCGGGGAGCTGTTTTTT.

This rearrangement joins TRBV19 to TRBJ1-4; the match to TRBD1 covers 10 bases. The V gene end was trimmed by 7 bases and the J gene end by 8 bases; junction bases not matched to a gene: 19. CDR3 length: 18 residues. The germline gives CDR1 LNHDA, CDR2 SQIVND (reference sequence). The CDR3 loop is CASTLGRVWGQGYEKLFF. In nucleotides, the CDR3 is TGTGCCAGTACCCTAGGAAGGGTGTGGGGACAGGGGTACGAAAAACTGTTTTTT. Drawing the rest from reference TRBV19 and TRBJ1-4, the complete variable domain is DGGITQSPKYLFRKEGQNVTLSCEQNLNHDAMYWYRQDPGQGLRLIYYSQIVNDFQKGDIAEGYSVSREKKESFPLTVTSAQKNPTAFYLCASTLGRVWGQGYEKLFFGSGTQLSVL.

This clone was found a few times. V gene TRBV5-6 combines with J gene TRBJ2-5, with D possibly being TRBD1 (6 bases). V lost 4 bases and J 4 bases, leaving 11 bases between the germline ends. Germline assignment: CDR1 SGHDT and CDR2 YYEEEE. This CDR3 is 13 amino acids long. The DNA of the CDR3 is TGTGCCAGCAGCGGGGGCAGGGGAGAGACCCAGTACTTC. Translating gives CASSGGRGETQYF.